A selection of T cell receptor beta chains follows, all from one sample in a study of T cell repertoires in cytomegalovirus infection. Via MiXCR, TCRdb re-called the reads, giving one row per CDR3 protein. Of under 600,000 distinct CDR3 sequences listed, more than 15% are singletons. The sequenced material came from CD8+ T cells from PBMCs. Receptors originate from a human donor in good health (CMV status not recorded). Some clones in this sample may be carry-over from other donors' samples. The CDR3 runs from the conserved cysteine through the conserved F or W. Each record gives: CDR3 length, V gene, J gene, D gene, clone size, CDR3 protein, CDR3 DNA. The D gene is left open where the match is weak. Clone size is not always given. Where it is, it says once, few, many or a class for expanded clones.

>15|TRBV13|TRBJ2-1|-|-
CASSFYRDSPMEQFF
TGTGCCAGCAGCTTTTACCGGGACTCCCCAATGGAGCAGTTCTTC
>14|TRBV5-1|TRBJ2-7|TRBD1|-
CASSAYRGSYEQYF
TGCGCCAGCAGCGCATACAGGGGCTCCTACGAGCAGTACTTC
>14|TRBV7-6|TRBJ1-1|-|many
CASSLEALGTEAFF
TGTGCCAGCAGCTTAGAGGCCTTGGGCACTGAAGCTTTCTTT
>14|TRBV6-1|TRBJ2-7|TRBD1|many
CASSQTGEVYEQYF
TGTGCCAGCAGTCAGACAGGGGAAGTCTACGAGCAGTACTTC
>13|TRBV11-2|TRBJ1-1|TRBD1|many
CASSFGQGTEAFF
TGTGCCAGCAGCTTCGGACAGGGCACTGAAGCTTTCTTT
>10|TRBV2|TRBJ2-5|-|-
CASNGRTQYF
TGTGCCAGCAACGGACGGACCCAGTACTTC
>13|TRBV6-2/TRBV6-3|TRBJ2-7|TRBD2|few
CASTTGGEYEQYF
TGTGCCAGCACAACGGGGGGAGAGTACGAGCAGTACTTC
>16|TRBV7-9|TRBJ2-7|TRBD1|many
CASSRDRGLAAYEQYF
TGTGCCAGCAGCAGAGACAGGGGGCTCGCTGCCTACGAGCAGTACTTC
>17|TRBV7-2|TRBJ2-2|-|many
CASSPAGPKPNTGELFF
TGTGCCAGCAGCCCGGCGGGCCCAAAGCCGAACACCGGGGAGCTGTTTTTT
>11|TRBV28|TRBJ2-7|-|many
CASRQRYEQYF
TGTGCCAGCCGACAACGGTACGAGCAGTACTTC
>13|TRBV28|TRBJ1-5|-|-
CASSSQGGQPQHF
TGTGCCAGCAGTTCACAGGGCGGCCAGCCCCAGCATTTT
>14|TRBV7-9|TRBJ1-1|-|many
CASSLAAVGTEAFF
TGTGCCAGCAGCTTAGCGGCGGTCGGCACTGAAGCTTTCTTT
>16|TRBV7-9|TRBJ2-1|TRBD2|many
CASSSGTSGDYNEQFF
TGTGCCAGCAGCTCCGGGACTAGCGGGGATTACAATGAGCAGTTCTTC
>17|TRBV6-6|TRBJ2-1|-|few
CASSYSMGLSSYNEQFF
TGTGCCAGCAGTTACTCGATGGGACTTAGCTCCTACAATGAGCAGTTCTTC
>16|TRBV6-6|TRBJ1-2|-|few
CASSLPSGGLAYGYTF
TGTGCCAGCAGCCTCCCGAGTGGGGGGCTGGCCTATGGCTACACCTTC
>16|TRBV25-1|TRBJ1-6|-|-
CASSDSSSSYNSPLHF
TGTGCCAGCAGTGATTCGTCGAGCTCCTATAATTCACCCCTCCACTTT
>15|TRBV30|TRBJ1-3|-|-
CAWSTGASTGNTIYF
TGTGCCTGGAGTACGGGGGCAAGTACTGGAAACACCATATATTTT
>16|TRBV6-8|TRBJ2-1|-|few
CASSYSPIIGSNEQFF
TGTGCCAGCAGTTACTCGCCTATTATTGGTTCCAATGAGCAGTTCTTC
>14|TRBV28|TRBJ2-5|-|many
CASSSRDKQETQYF
TGTGCCAGCAGTTCCCGGGACAAACAAGAGACCCAGTACTTC
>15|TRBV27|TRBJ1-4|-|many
CASSPGTASNEKLFF
TGTGCCAGCAGTCCCGGGACGGCTAGTAATGAAAAACTGTTTTTT
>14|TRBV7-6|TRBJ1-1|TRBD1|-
CASSSGGRRTEAFF
TGTGCCAGCAGCTCAGGGGGCCGACGTACTGAAGCTTTCTTT
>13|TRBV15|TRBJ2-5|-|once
CATSRGGRETQYF
TGTGCCACCAGCAGGGGGGGGCGAGAGACCCAGTACTTC
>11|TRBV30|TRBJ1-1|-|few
CAWRRVTEAFF
TGTGCCTGGAGACGGGTCACTGAAGCTTTCTTT
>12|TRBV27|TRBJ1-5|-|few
CASSSKGFPQHF
TGTGCCAGCAGTTCAAAGGGTTTTCCCCAGCATTTT
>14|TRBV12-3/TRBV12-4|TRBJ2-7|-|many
CASSLRLTVHEQYF
TGTGCCAGCAGTTTGAGGCTGACGGTCCACGAGCAGTACTTC
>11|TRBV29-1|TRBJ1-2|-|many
CSVEDRRGYTF
TGCAGCGTTGAAGATCGGCGAGGCTACACCTTC
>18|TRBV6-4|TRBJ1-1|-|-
CASSDPKMDREGDTEAFF
TGTGCCAGCAGTGACCCGAAAATGGACAGAGAGGGAGACACTGAAGCTTTCTTT
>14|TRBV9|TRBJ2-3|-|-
CASSEGGGTDTQYF
TGTGCCAGCAGCGAGGGGGGTGGAACAGATACGCAGTATTTT
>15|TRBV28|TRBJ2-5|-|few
CASSRRAGLQETQYF
TGTGCCAGCAGCAGACGGGCAGGGTTGCAAGAGACCCAGTACTTC
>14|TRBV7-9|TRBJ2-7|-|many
CASSYGGTGYEQYF
TGTGCCAGCAGCTACGGCGGAACCGGCTACGAGCAGTACTTC
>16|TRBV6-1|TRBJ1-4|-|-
CASSEFSAATNEKLFF
TGTGCCAGCAGTGAATTCTCGGCGGCCACAAATGAAAAACTGTTTTTT
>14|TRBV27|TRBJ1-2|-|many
CASRPQGTNYGYTF
TGTGCCAGCAGACCACAGGGTACTAACTATGGCTACACCTTC
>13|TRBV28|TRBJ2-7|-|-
CASSSRLLYEQYF
TGTGCCAGCAGTTCCCGACTGCTCTACGAGCAGTACTTC
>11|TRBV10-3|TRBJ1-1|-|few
CAIRANSEAFF
TGTGCCATCAGAGCAAACAGTGAAGCTTTCTTT
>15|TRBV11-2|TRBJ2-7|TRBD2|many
CASSGGTSGGYEQYF
TGTGCCAGCAGCGGAGGGACTAGCGGGGGATACGAGCAGTACTTC
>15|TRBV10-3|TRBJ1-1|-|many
CAISDRRTANTEAFF
TGTGCCATCAGTGATCGCCGGACAGCGAACACTGAAGCTTTCTTT
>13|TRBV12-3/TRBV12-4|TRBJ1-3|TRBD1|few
CASQRQGGNTIYF
TGTGCCAGCCAGCGACAGGGAGGAAACACCATATATTTT
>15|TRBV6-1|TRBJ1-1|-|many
CASRPFRVADTEAFF
TGTGCCAGCAGACCCTTCAGGGTAGCGGACACTGAAGCTTTCTTT
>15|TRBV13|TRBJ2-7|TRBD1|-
CTSSQNGTGGYEQYF
TGTACCAGCAGCCAAAACGGGACAGGGGGCTACGAGCAGTACTTC
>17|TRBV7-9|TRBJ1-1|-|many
CASSASSGRAGGTEAFF
TGTGCCAGCAGCGCATCGTCGGGCAGGGCAGGAGGCACTGAAGCTTTCTTT
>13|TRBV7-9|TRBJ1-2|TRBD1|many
CASSVGQAYGYTF
TGTGCCAGCAGCGTAGGACAGGCCTATGGCTACACCTTC
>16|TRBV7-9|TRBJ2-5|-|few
CASSLVGQVVQETQYF
TGTGCCAGCAGCTTAGTAGGCCAGGTAGTCCAAGAGACCCAGTACTTC
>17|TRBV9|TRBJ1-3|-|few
CASSVARGESSGNTIYF
TGTGCCAGCAGCGTAGCCAGGGGCGAAAGCTCTGGAAACACCATATATTTT
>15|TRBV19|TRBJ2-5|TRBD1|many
CASSPRDSLEETQYF
TGTGCCAGTAGCCCCCGGGACAGCCTAGAAGAGACCCAGTACTTC
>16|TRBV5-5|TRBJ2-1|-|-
CVSTPGGGQEDNEQFF
TGTGTCAGCACCCCGGGGGGGGGACAGGAAGACAATGAGCAGTTCTTC
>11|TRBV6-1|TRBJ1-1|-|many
CAIRGVSEAFF
TGTGCCATCAGAGGGGTTTCTGAAGCTTTCTTT
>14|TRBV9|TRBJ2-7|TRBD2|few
CASSVGTSGYEQYF
TGTGCCAGCAGCGTAGGGACTAGCGGTTACGAGCAGTACTTC